Following are 20 T cell receptor beta chains from one sample sequenced in a study of cytotoxic CD8 clonotypes in ibrutinib-treated CLL. The assay was immunoSEQ multiplex PCR, and TCRdb's table has in-frame clones only and misses some. Here the sample spans approximately 340,000 clones, 67% being singletons. The source was PBMCs, collected after 36 months of ibrutinib treatment. The origin of the receptors is a human donor with chronic lymphocytic leukemia.

This clone was found once. The chain carries TRBV10-3 and TRBJ2-4; D is perhaps TRBD2 (6 bases). From germline, CDR1 is ENHRY and CDR2 SYGVKD. Trimming pared 11 bases from V and 1 base from J, leaving 15 bases between. This CDR3 comprises 14 residues. The CDR3 nucleotides read TGTGCCTCGGGGGACCCAGAGGCCAAAAACATTCAGTACTTC. As protein: CASGDPEAKNIQYF.

The rearrangement joins TRBV6-5 to TRBJ2-7; 9 bases are shared with TRBD1. The trim removed 8 bases at V and 5 bases at J, leaving 10 bases unmatched. Germline V CDR1 and CDR2: MNHEY, SVGAGI. The CDR3 contains 14 residues. The CDR3 spells CASGFGDRVHEQYF. The CDR3, as DNA: TGTGCCAGCGGCTTCGGGGACAGGGTCCACGAGCAGTACTTC.

The chain is built from TRBV5-1 and TRBJ1-4; 10 bases align to TRBD1. The ends lost 3 bases at V and 6 bases at J; junction bases unmatched: 2. Germline assignment: CDR1 SGHRS and CDR2 YFSETQ. The CDR3 is 14 amino acids. CDR3 residues: CASSSGTGDEKLFF. CDR3 sequence (DNA): TGCGCCAGCAGCTCCGGGACAGGGGATGAAAAACTGTTTTTT. The full variable domain, with the rest looked up from reference TRBV5-1 and TRBJ1-4, is KAGVTQTPRYLIKTRGQQVTLSCSPISGHRSVSWYQQTPGQGLQFLFEYFSETQRNKGNFPGRFSGRQFSNSRSEMNVSTLELGDSALYLCASSSGTGDEKLFFGSGTQLSVL.

The chain joins TRBV25-1 to TRBJ1-2; 10 positions agree with TRBD1. Germline CDR1 and CDR2: MGHDK and SYGVNS. CDR3 size: 14 residues. The J segment lost 7 bases and the V segment lost 1 base, leaving 3 bases of the junction unmatched. CDR3 sequence (DNA): TGTGCCAGCAGTGAATCGACAGGGGGCTTTGGCTACACCTTC. Translation: CASSESTGGFGYTF.

The rearrangement links TRBV5-1 to TRBJ1-2, with unresolved D. Germline V gene sequence: CDR1 SGHRS, CDR2 YFSETQ. The germline V and J ends were trimmed by 0 bases and 0 bases, with 12 bases remaining between them. The length of the CDR3 is 16 residues. DNA for the CDR3: TGCGCCAGCAGCTTGGCGCAGGTCTCGGCTAACTATGGCTACACCTTC. As protein: CASSLAQVSANYGYTF.

This chain connects TRBV18 to TRBJ2-1, with D possibly called TRBD1 or TRBD2 (5 bases each). The CDR3 loop spans 15 amino acids. The germline V gene encodes CDR1 KGHSH and CDR2 LQKENI. The ends were cut back, 4 bases at V and 7 bases at J, with 17 bases in the middle. Here the CDR3 reads CASSQPGPTRNEQFF. In DNA form, the CDR3 reads TGTGCCAGCTCACAACCGGGACCAACGAGGAATGAGCAGTTCTTC.

The V and J genes are TRBV28 and TRBJ1-2; 7 bases match TRBD1. Germline loops: CDR1 MDHEN, CDR2 SYDVKM. The CDR3 is 13 residues long. V gave up 6 bases and J gave up 6 bases; unmatched junction bases: 7. CDR3 bases: TGTGCCAGCAGCCCACAGGGGAGGGATGGCTACACCTTC. Its protein is CASSPQGRDGYTF.

The chain is built from TRBV7-9 and TRBJ1-1; D unclear. V shed 10 bases and J shed 1 base, with 13 bases lying between them. The CDR3 consists of 13 residues. Germline CDR1 reads SEHNR; CDR2 reads FQNEAQ (reference sequence). CDR3 bases: TGTGCCACCATAAAGGGATCGAACACTGAAGCTTTCTTT. Amino acids: CATIKGSNTEAFF.

The chain recombines TRBV6-5 with TRBJ2-4; D possibly uses TRBD1 or TRBD2 (5 bases each). The CDR3 is 14 residues long. CDR1 and CDR2 from the germline V gene are MNHEY and SVGAGI. Trimming left V 6 bases short and J 8 bases short, with 17 bases between. The CDR3 DNA reads as TGTGCCAGCAGGGAAAAGGGGACCGTATACATTCAGTACTTC. This encodes CASREKGTVYIQYF.

This clone has more than one count but fewer than ten. V and J are TRBV4-1 and TRBJ1-2; D not certain. This CDR3 has 16 residues. Per germline, CDR1 MGHRA and CDR2 YSYEKL. V lost 0 bases, J lost 0 bases, and 11 bases lay in between. CDR3 residues: CASSQEIGLANYGYTF. Written as DNA, the CDR3 is TGCGCCAGCAGCCAAGAGATAGGACTGGCTAACTATGGCTACACCTTC.

The chain links TRBV6-5 to TRBJ1-2; D gene uncertain. There are 13 residues in the CDR3. Germline lookup yields CDR1 MNHEY and CDR2 SVGAGI. V was clipped by 2 bases and J by 8 bases, with 12 bases between them. In nucleotides, the CDR3 is TGTGCCAGCAGTTACGGGGAAGGGAGCGGCTACACCTTC. This encodes CASSYGEGSGYTF.

The chain recombines TRBV9 with TRBJ1-1; D remains unclear. Trimming cost V 4 bases and J 0 bases, with 19 bases left between them. From germline, CDR1 is SGDLS and CDR2 YYNGEE. The CDR3 sequence is 17 residues long. The CDR3 sequence is CASSREGHTALNTEAFF. DNA of the CDR3: TGTGCCAGCAGCCGGGAGGGCCATACGGCCCTGAACACTGAAGCTTTCTTT.

This clone came up many times. The chain couples TRBV9 to TRBJ2-1; D unresolved. From germline, CDR1 is SGDLS and CDR2 YYNGEE. The CDR3 has 13 amino acids. Trimming took off 4 bases at V and 9 bases at J, with 14 bases between the two ends. CDR3 DNA: TGTGCCAGCAGCACCGATTTATCCGCTGAGCAGTTCTTC. Its translation: CASSTDLSAEQFF. Full variable domain (remainder filled in from reference TRBV9 and TRBJ2-1): DSGVTQTPKHLITATGQRVTLRCSPRSGDLSVYWYQQSLDQGLQFLIQYYNGEERAKGNILERFSAQQFPDLHSELNLSSLELGDSALYFCASSTDLSAEQFFGPGTRLTVL.

The V and J genes are TRBV30 and TRBJ1-1; D gene ambiguous. Trimming stripped 4 bases from V and 3 bases from J, with 21 bases between. Germline-derived CDR1 and CDR2 are GTSNPN and SVGIG (reference sequence). This CDR3 region has 16 residues. The CDR3 sequence is CAWKKAGRDVDTEAFF. CDR3 nucleotides: TGTGCCTGGAAGAAAGCAGGACGGGATGTGGACACTGAAGCTTTCTTT.

J is TRBJ2-4 and V is TRBV7-9, with D maybe TRBD1 (7 bases). There are 13 residues in the CDR3. Trimming left V 5 bases short and J 10 bases short, with 15 bases between. Germline V gene sequence: CDR1 SEHNR, CDR2 FQNEAQ (reference sequence). The DNA for the CDR3 is TGTGCCAGCAGCCCAGGGGGAGGTTGGATTCAGTACTTC. Translated: CASSPGGGWIQYF. The variable domain in full, completed from reference TRBV7-9 and TRBJ2-4, reads DTGVSQNPRHKITKRGQNVTFRCDPISEHNRLYWYRQTLGQGPEFLTYFQNEAQLEKSRLLSDRFSAERPKGSFSTLEIQRTEQGDSAMYLCASSPGGGWIQYFGAGTRLSVL.

The chain couples TRBV7-2 to TRBJ2-7; D ambiguous. Germline lookup yields CDR1 SGHTA and CDR2 FQGNSA. This CDR3 contains 12 residues. Deletions cut 5 bases from V and 3 bases from J, with 8 bases between. The CDR3 DNA reads as TGTGCCAGCAGCACGACGTTCTACGAGCAGTACTTC. This translates into CASSTTFYEQYF.

The chain combines TRBV5-1 with TRBJ2-3; D is ambiguous. V was trimmed by 4 bases and J by 3 bases, leaving 12 bases between them. The CDR3 has 14 amino acids. CDR1 is SGHRS, CDR2 YFSETQ, per germline. The CDR3 reads CASSPRALTDTQYF. The CDR3 DNA sequence: TGCGCCAGCAGCCCCCGGGCCCTAACAGATACGCAGTATTTT.

This clone was recorded a few times. The rearrangement joins TRBV5-1 to TRBJ1-4; 8 bases agree with TRBD1. Germline V gene lookup returns CDR1 SGHRS and CDR2 YFSETQ. The CDR3 runs 15 residues. V lost 3 bases, J lost 5 bases, and 6 bases stayed unmatched. CDR3 DNA sequence: TGCGCCAGCAGCTCCCGACAGGGGCTGAATGAAAAACTGTTTTTT. This encodes CASSSRQGLNEKLFF.

The CDR3 nucleotides read TGTGCCAGCAGCTTCGGGACGGGTTCTTCCGAGCAGTACTTC. Its protein is CASSFGTGSSEQYF. V usage is TRBV5-6 and J usage is TRBJ2-7, with D perhaps given as TRBD1 or TRBD2 (5 bases each). Trimming removed 2 bases from V and 6 bases from J, with 15 bases in between. Germline lookup yields CDR1 SGHDT and CDR2 YYEEEE. This CDR3 has 14 amino acids.

This chain joins TRBV9 and TRBJ2-3; 15 nucleotides align to TRBD2. Germline lookup yields CDR1 SGDLS and CDR2 YYNGEE. Trimming took 4 bases from V and 5 from J; bases not matched to a gene: 5. The length of the CDR3 is 16 residues. CDR3 in DNA: TGTGCCAGCAGCACCGGACTAGCGGGAGGGCTAGATACGCAGTATTTT. This sequence encodes CASSTGLAGGLDTQYF.